Listed here are 6 T cell receptor beta chains from one sample, sequenced in a study of blood T cell repertoires in COVID-19. TCRdb's copy holds only in-frame clones and misses some; the assay was immunoSEQ multiplex PCR. The sample has about 310,000 clones; about 91% are singletons. Sequences were obtained from PBMCs or T cells enriched from blood (not recorded which). The receptors derive from a young woman who had recovered from COVID-19.

The chain employs TRBV11-3 and TRBJ2-1; 10 bases fit TRBD2. Trimming cost V 1 base and J 8 bases; bases outside gene matches: 5. The V gene's germline CDR1 is SGHNT and CDR2 YENEEA. The CDR3 consists of 15 residues. The DNA of the CDR3 is TGTGCCAGCAGCTTAGGTCTAGCGGGAGCACATGAGCAGTTCTTC. Translating gives CASSLGLAGAHEQFF.

CDR3 sequence reads: CASSIRTATGNTIYF. CDR3 DNA sequence: TGTGCCAGTAGTATCCGGACAGCAACCGGAAACACCATATATTTT. The genes are TRBV19 and TRBJ1-3, with a weak D call TRBD1 (6 bases). The length of the CDR3 is 15 residues. Germline-derived CDR1 and CDR2 are LNHDA and SQIVND (reference sequence). V lost 3 bases and J 4 bases, leaving 13 bases between the germline ends. The full variable domain, completed using reference TRBV19 and TRBJ1-3, is DGGITQSPKYLFRKEGQNVTLSCEQNLNHDAMYWYRQDPGQGLRLIYYSQIVNDFQKGDIAEGYSVSREKKESFPLTVTSAQKNPTAFYLCASSIRTATGNTIYFGEGSWLTVV.

This clone was counted only a few times. The rearrangement joins TRBV9 to TRBJ1-2; D unresolved. There are 13 residues in the CDR3. V was clipped by 8 bases and J by 2 bases, with 13 bases between them. The germline CDR1 and CDR2 sequences are SGDLS and YYNGEE. In nucleotides, the CDR3 is TGTGCCAGGGACTATAACGACAACTATGGCTACACCTTC. Residues: CARDYNDNYGYTF.

This rearrangement joins TRBV28 to TRBJ2-7; D not certain. CDR1 is MDHEN, CDR2 SYDVKM, per germline. The CDR3 extends over 13 amino acids. V was cut by 3 bases and J by 0 bases, with 6 bases left in between. The CDR3 bases are TGTGCCAGCAGTTTCATCAGCTCCTACGAGCAGTACTTC. As protein: CASSFISSYEQYF.

The chain has TRBV6-5 and TRBJ1-3, with D perhaps TRBD1 (6 bases). V was cut by 4 bases and J by 4 bases, with 11 bases left in between. CDR3 length: 14 amino acids. The germline V gene encodes CDR1 MNHEY and CDR2 SVGAGI. The CDR3 spells CASSFRQAGNTIYF. Here the CDR3 DNA reads TGTGCCAGCAGTTTCCGACAGGCCGGAAACACCATATATTTT.

V and J are TRBV10-3 and TRBJ2-5; 15 bases agree with TRBD2. This CDR3 comprises 15 residues. Germline V CDR1 and CDR2: ENHRY, SYGVKD. V dropped 4 bases and J dropped 5; count of bases not matched to a gene: 2. In DNA, the CDR3 is TGTGCCATCAGTGGGACTAGCGGGAGGGCCGAGACCCAGTACTTC. Its protein is CAISGTSGRAETQYF.